These 22 T cell receptor beta chains share one sample of origin, sequenced in a study of T-cell reconstitution after alpha-beta-depleted transplantation in children. TCRbeta library preparation incorporated unique molecular identifiers. TCRdb redid the calling of the PCR reads with MiXCR, one entry per CDR3 protein. The profile covers 45,000 to 55,000 distinct CDR3 sequences, with around a tenth appearing a single time and about 25% taken by the ten largest. The material sequenced was PBMCs, mostly from graft donor cells, taken 60 days after TCRalphabeta/CD19-depleted stem cell transplant. The source of these receptors is a male patient between 2 and 10 years old who had a stem cell transplant for chronic granulomatous disease, so the T cells may come from the graft donor.

This clonotype has ten or more counts. The V call is TRBV12-3 or TRBV12-4, the J call TRBJ1-5; D unresolved. The germline V and J ends were trimmed by 2 bases and 2 bases, with 7 bases remaining between them. This CDR3 contains 14 residues. The CDR3 spells CASSLWGGNQPQHF. CDR3 nucleotide sequence: TGTGCCAGCAGTTTATGGGGAGGCAATCAGCCCCAGCATTTT.

The gene calls are TRBV9 and TRBJ2-3, with D possibly being TRBD1 (6 bases). This CDR3 region has 16 residues. The V end lost 0 bases, the J end lost 3 bases, and 14 bases lay between the germline ends. The V gene's germline CDR1 is SGDLS and CDR2 YYNGEE. The CDR3 sequence: CASSVEAGARTDTQYF. CDR3 coding DNA: TGTGCCAGCAGCGTAGAAGCAGGGGCTAGAACAGATACGCAGTATTTT.

This clonotype was seen at least ten times. The V call is TRBV20-1, the J call TRBJ2-7, with 11 bases fitting TRBD2. CDR3 length: 17 amino acids. V lost 6 bases, J lost 1 base, and 14 bases stayed unmatched. Looked up from germline, CDR1 is DFQATT and CDR2 is SNEGSKA (reference sequence). The CDR3 nucleotides read TGCAGTGCCCCGACACTAGCGGGAGTGACCTATTCCTACGAGCAGTACTTC. Residues: CSAPTLAGVTYSYEQYF.

In this sample, this clonotype turned up many times. This sequence joins TRBV11-2 and TRBJ2-4; 16 positions match TRBD2. Germline V lookup: CDR1 SGHAT, CDR2 FQNNGV. CDR3 length: 17 residues. Germline trimming cut 5 bases from V and 6 bases from J; bases unmatched to any gene: 7. CDR3 in DNA: TGTGCCAGCAGCGGGGGACTAGCGGGAGGGCCTTCAAACATTCAGTACTTC. This codes for CASSGGLAGGPSNIQYF.

In its sample, this clonotype is medium-sized (0.01 to 0.1%). The rearrangement joins TRBV28 to TRBJ2-5, with D perhaps TRBD2 (5 bases). The germline CDR1 and CDR2 sequences are MDHEN and SYDVKM. Trimming cost V 4 bases and J 3 bases, with 15 bases left between them. The CDR3 extends over 15 amino acids. The CDR3 sequence: CASSSRWRSKETQYF. The CDR3 nucleotides are TGTGCCAGCAGTTCCCGATGGAGGAGTAAAGAGACCCAGTACTTC.

This clonotype was found many times. The chain combines TRBV20-1 with TRBJ1-5, with D hard to call. CDR1 and CDR2 (germline): DFQATT, SNEGSKA (reference sequence). Trimming pared 3 bases from V and 2 bases from J, leaving 14 bases between. This CDR3 is built from 15 residues. The CDR3 DNA reads as TGCAGTGCTAGGATCTTAGGCGAAGGCAATCAGCCCCAGCATTTT. Residues: CSARILGEGNQPQHF.

This chain links TRBV27 with TRBJ2-5; a possible D gene is TRBD1 (5 bases). The CDR3 consists of 15 residues. Germline lookup yields CDR1 MNHEY and CDR2 SMNVEV (reference sequence). With 1 base removed from V and 0 bases from J, the gap between germline ends came to 9 bases. The CDR3 bases are TGTGCCAGCAGTTTATATTTCAGGGACCAAGAGACCCAGTACTTC. Translated, it gives CASSLYFRDQETQYF.

The DNA of the CDR3 is TGCAGCGTTGAAGAAGGAGACAGGGGGAAGACCCAGTTCTTC. Amino acid sequence: CSVEEGDRGKTQFF. The genes are TRBV29-1 and TRBJ2-5; 9 bases match TRBD1. The J call may be mistaken, given a closer DNA end match to TRBJ2-1. CDR3 length equals 14 residues. Germline CDR1 and CDR2: SQVTM and ANQGSEA.

This clonotype was detected only a few times. This chain links TRBV25-1 with TRBJ2-5; the match to TRBD2 covers 11 bases. Trimming cost V 6 bases and J 5 bases; bases outside gene matches: 2. The CDR3 sequence is 13 residues long. Germline assignment: CDR1 MGHDK and CDR2 SYGVNS. The DNA for the CDR3 is TGTGCCAGCAGACTAGCGGGAGCTGAGACCCAGTACTTC. Amino acid sequence: CASRLAGAETQYF.

This clonotype has a count of ten or more. V usage is TRBV7-6 and J usage is TRBJ2-7; 8 bases are shared with TRBD2. V lost 5 bases, J lost 1 base, and 7 bases stayed unmatched. This CDR3 is built from 15 residues. Germline CDR1 SGHVS, CDR2 FNYEAQ. The CDR3 DNA follows: TGTGCCAGCAGCCCATCACTAGCGGAATCCTACGAGCAGTACTTC. This sequence encodes CASSPSLAESYEQYF. Complete variable domain (other parts from reference TRBV7-6 and TRBJ2-7): GAGVSQSPRYKVTKRGQDVALRCDPISGHVSLYWYRQALGQGPEFLTYFNYEAQQDKSGLPNDRFSAERPEGSISTLTIQRTEQRDSAMYRCASSPSLAESYEQYFGPGTRLTVT.

This clonotype was seen at least ten times. This chain connects TRBV5-1 to TRBJ1-1; 8 bases agree with TRBD1. Germline V CDR1 and CDR2: SGHRS, YFSETQ. Trimming cost V 3 bases and J 1 base; bases outside gene matches: 5. This CDR3 is 15 amino acids long. CDR3 loop: CASSWPDRANTEAFF. CDR3 sequence (DNA): TGCGCCAGCAGCTGGCCGGACAGGGCGAACACTGAAGCTTTCTTT.

Ten or more counts support this clonotype. V usage is TRBV20-1 and J usage is TRBJ2-3; 8 nucleotides agree with TRBD2. This CDR3 comprises 16 residues. Germline CDR1 DFQATT, CDR2 SNEGSKA (reference sequence). After removal of 3 bases from V and 8 bases from J, the junction contained 16 bases not matched to a gene. CDR3 sequence (DNA): TGCAGTGCTAGCCCCCGAGGTAGCGGGGTCAGAGGTACGCAGTATTTT. Protein product: CSASPRGSGVRGTQYF.

Many counts were recorded for this clonotype. The V and J genes are TRBV15 and TRBJ1-2; no clear D gene. V dropped 2 bases and J dropped 7 bases, with 17 bases sitting between them. The CDR3 contains 15 residues. Germline-derived CDR1 and CDR2 are LNHNV and YYDKDF (reference sequence). The CDR3 DNA reads TGTGCCACCAGCAGACCCCCTGAGAGCGAATCTGGCTACACCTTC. The encoded protein is CATSRPPESESGYTF.

The chain recombines TRBV7-2 with TRBJ1-1; D is unresolved. Germline CDR1 reads SGHTA; CDR2 reads FQGNSA. Trimming removed 5 bases from V and 3 bases from J, with 16 bases in between. This CDR3 comprises 15 residues. This chain's CDR3 is CASSLWLRKDTEAFF. CDR3 in DNA: TGTGCCAGCAGCCTTTGGTTGAGGAAGGACACTGAAGCTTTCTTT.

This clonotype was counted many times. V gene TRBV18 combines with J gene TRBJ2-5, with TRBD1 matching 8 bases. The CDR3 extends over 16 amino acids. In germline, CDR1 is KGHSH, CDR2 LQKENI. J gave up 0 bases and V 3 bases, and 6 bases lay outside the gene matches. CDR3 residues: CASSPGAGGNQETQYF. Here the CDR3 DNA reads TGTGCCAGCTCACCGGGTGCAGGGGGCAACCAAGAGACCCAGTACTTC.

The sample holds many counts of this clonotype. The genes are TRBV4-1 and TRBJ1-4; D is undetermined. CDR3 length: 15 amino acids. Germline V gives CDR1 MGHRA, CDR2 YSYEKL. The V gene lost 1 base and the J gene lost 0 bases, with 6 bases spanning the gap. The CDR3 protein is CASSQGETTNEKLFF. As DNA, the CDR3 is TGCGCCAGCAGCCAAGGGGAGACAACTAATGAAAAACTGTTTTTT.

This clonotype was recorded at least ten times. The chain carries TRBV4-2 and TRBJ2-1, with 9 bases lining up with TRBD2. The J segment lost 5 bases and the V segment lost 0 bases, leaving 11 bases of the junction unmatched. Germline V gives CDR1 LGHNA, CDR2 YNFKEQ. This CDR3 has 18 residues. CDR3 coding DNA: TGTGCCAGCAGCCAAGAGGCGGCCCTAGCGGGATCCGACAATGAGCAGTTCTTC. Translating gives CASSQEAALAGSDNEQFF.

This clonotype was observed at least ten times. The chain is built from TRBV5-1 and TRBJ2-7; 9 nucleotides agree with TRBD2. V lost 6 bases and J lost 6; bases outside the gene matches: 7. The CDR3 extends over 13 amino acids. CDR1 SGHRS and CDR2 YFSETQ come from the germline V gene. CDR3 nucleotide sequence: TGCGCCAGCAAAATAGCGGGAGTCAGCGAGCAGTACTTC. It specifies CASKIAGVSEQYF.

By sample fraction, this clonotype is medium-sized. The chain joins TRBV20-1 to TRBJ2-3, with D tentatively TRBD2 (5 bases). The CDR3 length is 12 residues. The V gene lost 7 bases and the J gene lost 7 bases, with 15 bases spanning the gap. CDR1 is DFQATT, CDR2 SNEGSKA, per germline (reference sequence). In nucleotides, the CDR3 is TGCAGTGTCGCGGACTGGGCTAATACGCAGTATTTT. Encoded protein: CSVADWANTQYF.

This clonotype has a count of ten or more. The chain has TRBV6-5 and TRBJ1-5; 9 bases agree with TRBD1. Trimming took 6 bases from V and 1 from J; bases not matched to a gene: 7. The CDR3 extends over 16 amino acids. Germline-derived CDR1 and CDR2 are MNHEY and SVGAGI. This CDR3 is CASRTGGRGSNQPQHF. The DNA for the CDR3 is TGTGCCAGCAGGACAGGGGGAAGGGGGAGCAATCAGCCCCAGCATTTT.

This clonotype was seen at least ten times. The J gene is TRBJ2-1, the V gene TRBV7-2, with D tentatively TRBD2 (6 bases). This CDR3 has 18 residues. The germline V and J ends were trimmed by 3 bases and 0 bases, with 18 bases remaining between them. Per germline, CDR1 SGHTA and CDR2 FQGNSA. The CDR3 sequence: CASSFIFSAGSSYNEQFF. The CDR3 region has the DNA TGTGCCAGCAGCTTTATATTCAGCGCGGGATCCTCCTACAATGAGCAGTTCTTC.

This clonotype was found many times. The chain uses TRBV6-5 and TRBJ2-1; 13 bases fit TRBD2. This CDR3 is built from 14 residues. Unmatched junction bases numbered 2, after V lost 1 base and J lost 11 bases. The germline CDR1 and CDR2 sequences are MNHEY and SVGAGI. The CDR3 region has the DNA TGTGCCAGCAGTTACTTGACTAGCGGGAGGAAGCAGTTCTTC. This sequence encodes CASSYLTSGRKQFF.